The 32 T cell receptor beta chains reported below all come from one sample, sequenced in a study of shared clonotypes between healthy human individuals. Clones were sequenced by immunoSEQ multiplex PCR, and TCRdb holds only the in-frame ones, with some missing. The sample includes over a million clones, roughly 95% of them seen just once. The sequenced sample consisted of naive CD4+ T cells sorted from blood. Documented subset: CD45RA+ positively selected. The receptor source for this set is a young man in good health.

The gene calls are TRBV9 and TRBJ2-3; D gene unclear. The CDR3 is 12 residues long. The V end lost 3 bases, the J end lost 4 bases, and 6 bases lay between the germline ends. Germline CDR1 reads SGDLS; CDR2 reads YYNGEE. The CDR3 spells CASSAEPDTQYF. The CDR3 coding sequence is TGTGCCAGCAGCGCTGAGCCAGATACGCAGTATTTT.

This clone was recorded once. The chain has TRBV28 and TRBJ2-2; D not resolved. V lost 6 bases to trimming and J lost 4 bases, with 3 bases between them. In germline, CDR1 is MDHEN, CDR2 SYDVKM. The CDR3 runs 11 residues. The CDR3 DNA is TGTGCCAGCAGGGCCACCGGGGAGCTGTTTTTT. Translated: CASRATGELFF. The variable domain in full, with the rest retrieved from reference TRBV28 and TRBJ2-2, is DVKVTQSSRYLVKRTGEKVFLECVQDMDHENMFWYRQDPGLGLRLIYFSYDVKMKEKGDIPEGYSVSREKKERFSLILESASTNQTSMYLCASRATGELFFGEGSRLTVL.

The V call is TRBV7-6, the J call TRBJ1-4; 8 bases match TRBD1. The V gene's germline CDR1 is SGHVS and CDR2 FNYEAQ. CDR3 size: 16 residues. The V segment lost 4 bases and the J segment 0 bases; nucleotides outside the gene matches: 4. The CDR3, as DNA: TGTGCCAGCAGCTCAAGGGGACAGGCAACTAATGAAAAACTGTTTTTT. Encoded protein: CASSSRGQATNEKLFF.

CDR3 residues: CASSYTGGATYEQYF. The DNA for the CDR3 is TGTGCCAGCAGCTACACCGGCGGGGCTACCTACGAGCAGTACTTC. The V gene is TRBV7-9, the J gene TRBJ2-7, with a weak D call TRBD2 (6 bases). The germline gives CDR1 SEHNR, CDR2 FQNEAQ (reference sequence). CDR3 size: 15 residues. Trimming removed 4 bases at V and 2 bases at J, with 15 bases between.

The chain carries TRBV12-1 and TRBJ2-1; whether TRBD1, the table's D call, matches the DNA was not checked. TRBV12-1 is a documented pseudogene. This CDR3 spans 15 amino acids. The CDR3 is CASSGPPPAVNEQFF. The CDR3 region has the DNA TGTGCCAGCAGCGGGCCCCCCCCGGCCGTCAATGAGCAGTTCTTC.

The gene calls are TRBV4-1 and TRBJ2-7; TRBD2 matches 8 bases. V shed 5 bases, J shed 4 bases, and the junction held 10 bases outside the gene matches. The CDR3 extends over 15 amino acids. Germline values: CDR1 MGHRA, CDR2 YSYEKL. As DNA, the CDR3 is TGCGCCAGCAGCATCAGCGGGAGTCCCTTTTACGAGCAGTACTTC. It specifies CASSISGSPFYEQYF.

V gene TRBV7-2 combines with J gene TRBJ2-7; D remains ambiguous. There are 13 residues in the CDR3. The V end was cut by 5 bases, the J end by 5 bases, with 13 bases between. Germline assignment: CDR1 SGHTA and CDR2 FQGNSA. CDR3 sequence reads: CASSPLFSHEQYF. The CDR3 DNA reads as TGTGCCAGCAGCCCACTCTTTTCCCACGAGCAGTACTTC.

The genes are TRBV6-1 and TRBJ2-3, with D perhaps matching TRBD1 (5 bases). This CDR3 has 14 amino acids. Germline assignment: CDR1 MNHNS and CDR2 SASEGT. V was cut by 5 bases and J by 0 bases, with 9 bases left in between. CDR3 protein: CASSPGLSTDTQYF. The CDR3 nucleotides are TGTGCCAGCAGTCCAGGGTTAAGCACAGATACGCAGTATTTT.

V gene TRBV14 combines with J gene TRBJ2-1; D gene ambiguous. V was trimmed by 2 bases and J by 5 bases, leaving 10 bases between them. Germline V lookup: CDR1 SGHDN, CDR2 FVKESK. The CDR3 loop spans 14 amino acids. As DNA, the CDR3 is TGTGCCAGCAGCCAAACGGGTCAGAACAATGAGCAGTTCTTC. Its protein is CASSQTGQNNEQFF.

V and J are TRBV15 and TRBJ1-2; D is unresolved. V lost 0 bases to trimming and J lost 0 bases, with 11 bases between them. The CDR3 is 16 amino acids. Germline V gene lookup returns CDR1 LNHNV and CDR2 YYDKDF (reference sequence). CDR3 amino acids: CATSRDLTSSNYGYTF. DNA for the CDR3: TGTGCCACCAGCAGAGATCTGACGAGCTCTAACTATGGCTACACCTTC.

Regarding this clone: Different DNA sequences within this sample yield the same CDR3. The chain joins TRBV28 to TRBJ2-7, with 7 bases that match TRBD1. The germline CDR1 and CDR2 sequences are MDHEN and SYDVKM. The CDR3 covers 13 residues. Trimming took 3 bases from V and 2 from J; bases not matched to a gene: 1. In DNA, the CDR3 is TGTGCCAGCAGTTTGCAGGGGGCCTACGAGCAGTACTTC. It encodes CASSLQGAYEQYF.

This clone was observed a single time. The V gene is TRBV10-3, the J gene TRBJ1-4; 9 bases line up with TRBD1. Germline-derived CDR1 and CDR2 are ENHRY and SYGVKD. The CDR3 sequence is 16 residues long. Trimming at V came to 6 bases and at J to 7 bases, leaving 12 bases not matched to a gene. The chain's CDR3 is CAIRPDRGWDSEKLFF. CDR3 bases: TGTGCCATCAGACCGGACAGGGGATGGGACAGTGAAAAACTGTTTTTT.

The chain links TRBV27 to TRBJ1-1, with D maybe TRBD1 (5 bases). Germline V gene lookup returns CDR1 MNHEY and CDR2 SMNVEV (reference sequence). The V gene lost 3 bases and the J gene lost 5 bases, with 16 bases spanning the gap. This CDR3 is 15 amino acids long. The CDR3 protein is CASSFNAGGGTEAFF. In DNA, the CDR3 is TGTGCCAGCAGTTTTAATGCAGGCGGGGGAACTGAAGCTTTCTTT.

The chain has TRBV20-1 and TRBJ2-7, with D hard to call. From germline, CDR1 is DFQATT and CDR2 SNEGSKA (reference sequence). The CDR3 consists of 11 residues. Trimming stripped 5 bases from V and 5 bases from J, with 10 bases between. CDR3 coding DNA: TGCAGTGCTTGTCCTAGTGACGAGCAGTACTTC. Its protein product is CSACPSDEQYF.

The chain employs TRBV5-4 and TRBJ2-7; TRBD2 aligns across 9 bases. With 5 bases clipped from V and 5 bases from J, the junction kept 17 bases outside the gene matches. The CDR3 extends over 17 amino acids. The germline CDR1 and CDR2 sequences are SGHNT and YYREEE (reference sequence). This CDR3 is CASRTEGRREGFHEQYF. The DNA of the CDR3 is TGTGCCAGCAGAACTGAGGGAAGGCGGGAGGGTTTCCACGAGCAGTACTTC. The variable domain in full, completed from reference TRBV5-4 and TRBJ2-7, reads ETGVTQSPTHLIKTRGQQVTLRCSSQSGHNTVSWYQQALGQGPQFIFQYYREEENGRGNFPPRFSGLQFPNYSSELNVNALELDDSALYLCASRTEGRREGFHEQYFGPGTRLTVT.

The chain employs TRBV5-6 and TRBJ1-1; D may be TRBD1 (6 bases). This CDR3 is built from 14 residues. Deletions cut 4 bases from V and 0 bases from J, with 10 bases between. Germline V CDR1 and CDR2: SGHDT, YYEEEE. The DNA of the CDR3 is TGTGCCAGCAGCGATACAGGGTTGAACACTGAAGCTTTCTTT. Its protein product is CASSDTGLNTEAFF.

The chain carries TRBV19 and TRBJ1-1; D is uncertain. The CDR3 consists of 14 residues. Germline values: CDR1 LNHDA, CDR2 SQIVND (reference sequence). The V end lost 4 bases, the J end lost 1 base, and 10 bases lay between the germline ends. The CDR3 DNA reads TGTGCCAGTAGTAAGGAGGCACCGAACACTGAAGCTTTCTTT. Its protein is CASSKEAPNTEAFF.

The chain joins TRBV28 to TRBJ2-2; no clear D gene. CDR1 and CDR2 from the germline V gene are MDHEN and SYDVKM. V lost 5 bases and J lost 1, with 11 bases in between. CDR3 size: 15 residues. CDR3 nucleotide sequence: TGTGCCAGCAGTGGTCCTTCGGGGAACACCGGGGAGCTGTTTTTT. Encoded protein: CASSGPSGNTGELFF.

This sequence joins TRBV11-2 and TRBJ1-1, with 7 positions matching TRBD1. The CDR3 length is 14 residues. The junction had 8 bases not matched to a gene; V was cut back by 5 bases and J by 5 bases. The germline V gene has CDR1 SGHAT and CDR2 FQNNGV. The DNA for the CDR3 is TGTGCCAGCAGCCGTACAGGGGCTAAGACTGAAGCTTTCTTT. This codes for CASSRTGAKTEAFF. The variable domain in full, completed from reference TRBV11-2 and TRBJ1-1, reads EAGVAQSPRYKIIEKRQSVAFWCNPISGHATLYWYQQILGQGPKLLIQFQNNGVVDDSQLPKDRFSAERLKGVDSTLKIQPAKLEDSAVYLCASSRTGAKTEAFFGQGTRLTVV.

The V gene is TRBV10-3, the J gene TRBJ2-3; 7 bases align to TRBD1. CDR3 length equals 14 residues. With 3 bases clipped from V and 3 bases from J, the junction kept 3 bases outside the gene matches. CDR1 ENHRY and CDR2 SYGVKD come from the germline V gene. The CDR3 sequence: CAISEPGGTDTQYF. CDR3 sequence (DNA): TGTGCCATCAGTGAACCAGGGGGAACAGATACGCAGTATTTT.

V usage is TRBV30 and J usage is TRBJ2-2; no clear D. CDR1 is GTSNPN, CDR2 SVGIG, per germline (reference sequence). CDR3 length equals 10 residues. The V end was cut by 5 bases, the J end by 3 bases, with 1 base between. The CDR3 is CAWHTGELFF. CDR3 nucleotides: TGTGCCTGGCACACCGGGGAGCTGTTTTTT.

The gene calls are TRBV15 and TRBJ2-5; D gene uncertain. Germline V gives CDR1 LNHNV, CDR2 YYDKDF (reference sequence). Deletions cut 8 bases from V and 3 bases from J, with 10 bases between. The CDR3 consists of 12 residues. The CDR3 DNA reads TGTGCCACCTCGGGCGCAAAAGAGACCCAGTACTTC. Its protein is CATSGAKETQYF. Combining the CDR3 with reference TRBV15 and TRBJ2-5 gives the whole variable domain DAMVIQNPRYQVTQFGKPVTLSCSQTLNHNVMYWYQQKSSQAPKLLFHYYDKDFNNEADTPDNFQSRRPNTSFCFLDIRSPGLGDTAMYLCATSGAKETQYFGPGTRLLVL.

The chain has TRBV11-2 and TRBJ2-1; 8 bases fit TRBD2. The V and J ends lost 4 bases and 0 bases, in that order; junction bases with no gene match: 5. Germline CDR1 reads SGHAT; CDR2 reads FQNNGV. The CDR3 extends over 16 amino acids. The CDR3: CASSSVAGRSYNEQFF. CDR3 DNA: TGTGCCAGCAGCTCCGTAGCGGGACGCTCCTACAATGAGCAGTTCTTC.

The genes are TRBV29-1 and TRBJ2-1; 11 nucleotides line up with TRBD2. The CDR3 runs 15 residues. Looked up from germline, CDR1 is SQVTM and CDR2 is ANQGSEA. J lost 6 bases, V lost 6 bases, and 10 bases had no gene match. CDR3: CSVRVTSGAVNEQFF. The CDR3 DNA is TGCAGCGTCCGCGTGACTAGCGGGGCCGTCAATGAGCAGTTCTTC.

This sequence joins TRBV5-1 and TRBJ2-7; D not resolved. The V end lost 4 bases, the J end lost 4 bases, and 18 bases lay between the germline ends. Germline-derived CDR1 and CDR2 are SGHRS and YFSETQ. CDR3 size: 15 residues. The CDR3 loop is CASSLSEGIQYEQYF. The DNA for the CDR3 is TGCGCCAGCAGCCTTAGTGAAGGGATTCAATACGAGCAGTACTTC.

The chain has TRBV2 and TRBJ2-5; 15 nucleotides match TRBD2. Germline V lookup: CDR1 SNHLY, CDR2 FYNNEI. The ends lost 1 base at V and 5 bases at J; junction bases unmatched: 5. The CDR3 contains 17 residues. The CDR3 protein is CASSEGWGLAGGETQYF. CDR3 coding DNA: TGTGCCAGCAGTGAAGGTTGGGGACTAGCGGGAGGTGAGACCCAGTACTTC.

This clone has a single count. CDR3 sequence reads: CASSEGLAGGRGYNEQFF. In nucleotides, the CDR3 is TGCGCCAGCAGTGAGGGACTAGCGGGAGGGAGAGGCTACAATGAGCAGTTCTTC. The chain employs TRBV10-1 and TRBJ2-1; 15 bases agree with TRBD2. Germline V gene data show CDR1 as WNHNN and CDR2 as SYGVQD (reference sequence). This CDR3 has 18 amino acids. V lost 2 bases to trimming and J lost 3 bases; unmatched junction nucleotides: 5.

The chain couples TRBV12-2 to TRBJ2-7. TRBV12-2 is termed a pseudogene. The CDR3 is 10 amino acids. DNA of the CDR3: TGTGCAAGTCGGGCCTACGAGCAGTACTTC. Translated: CASRAYEQYF.

Regarding this clone: One junction end does not reproduce the germline sequence, and a read error may be involved. The chain combines TRBV2 with TRBJ1-5, with D possibly matching TRBD1 (6 bases). This CDR3 comprises 15 residues. Germline lookup yields CDR1 SNHLY and CDR2 FYNNEI. The CDR3 protein is CASSGVQGGDQPQHF. CDR3 in DNA: TGTGCCAGTAGTGGAGTACAGGGTGGCGATCAGCCCCAGCATTTT.

The CDR3 here is CASSLPPTGGFYNEQFF. In nucleotides, the CDR3 is TGTGCCAGCAGCTTGCCTCCTACAGGGGGTTTTTACAATGAGCAGTTCTTC. The V call is TRBV5-4, the J call TRBJ2-1; the match to TRBD1 covers 8 bases. The CDR3 consists of 17 residues. The V and J ends lost 1 base and 4 bases, in that order; junction bases with no gene match: 10. CDR1 is SGHNT, CDR2 YYREEE, per germline (reference sequence). Looking up the rest from reference TRBV5-4 and TRBJ2-1 gives the full variable domain: ETGVTQSPTHLIKTRGQQVTLRCSSQSGHNTVSWYQQALGQGPQFIFQYYREEENGRGNFPPRFSGLQFPNYSSELNVNALELDDSALYLCASSLPPTGGFYNEQFFGPGTRLTVL.

V gene TRBV20-1 combines with J gene TRBJ2-7; D is possibly TRBD1 (6 bases). V lost 6 bases, J lost 5 bases, and 8 bases lay in between. Per germline, CDR1 DFQATT and CDR2 SNEGSKA (reference sequence). This CDR3 contains 10 residues. DNA for the CDR3: TGCAGTGCCCCAGGGGACGAGCAGTACTTC. Encoded protein: CSAPGDEQYF.

This sequence joins TRBV5-1 and TRBJ2-5, with TRBD1 matching 7 bases. With V trimmed by 4 bases and J by 1 base, 4 bases remained unmatched. There are 14 residues in the CDR3. In germline, CDR1 is SGHRS, CDR2 YFSETQ. As DNA, the CDR3 is TGCGCCAGCAGCCCGGGACAGTCCCAAGAGACCCAGTACTTC. Residues: CASSPGQSQETQYF.